Shown below are 13 T cell receptor beta chains from a single sample sequenced in a study of CD8+ T cells in alopecia areata. Extracted RNA was reverse transcribed, and the resulting cDNA served as sequencing template. Clones were read by immunoSEQ multiplex PCR, and TCRdb kept only the in-frame ones, dropping some. The sample shows 220,000 or so clones, more than 45% of them seen only once. The specimen was CD4+ T cells sorted from blood, collected at week 0. These receptors all come from a human donor with alopecia areata.

This clone was detected ten times or more. V gene TRBV15 combines with J gene TRBJ1-5; D not certain. Per germline, CDR1 LNHNV and CDR2 YYDKDF (reference sequence). The V end was cut by 0 bases, the J end by 2 bases, with 11 bases between. This CDR3 contains 16 residues. CDR3: CATSRDPSLRNQPQHF. DNA for the CDR3: TGTGCCACCAGCAGAGACCCATCTCTACGCAATCAGCCCCAGCATTTT.

The chain uses TRBV5-1 and TRBJ2-7, with D uncertain. Germline V gene lookup returns CDR1 SGHRS and CDR2 YFSETQ. The CDR3 consists of 14 residues. V lost 4 bases to trimming and J lost 0 bases, with 11 bases between them. The CDR3 loop is CASSLVLSSYEQYF. The CDR3 DNA reads as TGCGCCAGCAGCCTCGTACTCAGCTCCTACGAGCAGTACTTC.

V usage is TRBV4-1 and J usage is TRBJ2-7; D gene uncertain. The CDR3 is made up of 12 amino acids. In germline, CDR1 is MGHRA, CDR2 YSYEKL. V was pared by 0 bases and J by 6 bases, with 6 bases between. The CDR3 bases are TGCGCCAGCAGCCAAGATTGGGGCGAGCAGTACTTC. Amino acids: CASSQDWGEQYF.

This clone was found a few times. The chain uses TRBV5-1 and TRBJ2-5; 10 bases are shared with TRBD2. CDR3 length: 15 residues. Germline lookup yields CDR1 SGHRS and CDR2 YFSETQ. The V gene end was trimmed by 3 bases and the J gene end by 5 bases; junction bases not matched to a gene: 7. The CDR3 is CASSSTAGGMETQYF. The CDR3 nucleotides are TGCGCCAGCAGCTCCACAGCGGGAGGGATGGAGACCCAGTACTTC. The variable domain in full, with the rest retrieved from reference TRBV5-1 and TRBJ2-5, is KAGVTQTPRYLIKTRGQQVTLSCSPISGHRSVSWYQQTPGQGLQFLFEYFSETQRNKGNFPGRFSGRQFSNSRSEMNVSTLELGDSALYLCASSSTAGGMETQYFGPGTRLLVL.

This clone was seen more than once but under ten times. This rearrangement joins TRBV11-2 to TRBJ1-4; D is undetermined. V lost 0 bases and J lost 6, with 2 bases in between. CDR3 length: 12 amino acids. Germline CDR1 is SGHAT and CDR2 is FQNNGV. The CDR3 coding sequence is TGTGCCAGCAGCTTAGATTATGAAAAACTGTTTTTT. This codes for CASSLDYEKLFF.

This clone was counted a few times. The chain has TRBV30 and TRBJ1-1; no firm D call. The CDR3 runs to 13 residues. With 0 bases removed from V and 0 bases from J, the gap between germline ends came to 5 bases. Germline-derived CDR1 and CDR2 are GTSNPN and SVGIG (reference sequence). The CDR3 reads CAWSVTMNTEAFF. DNA of the CDR3: TGTGCCTGGAGTGTTACCATGAACACTGAAGCTTTCTTT.

CDR3 nucleotide sequence: TGCGCCAGCAGCTTGACCGGACAAGGAAACACTGAAGCTTTCTTT. Translated: CASSLTGQGNTEAFF. The chain uses TRBV5-1 and TRBJ1-1; TRBD1 might be the D (5 bases). The V and J ends lost 1 base and 2 bases respectively, with 12 bases between them. The length of the CDR3 is 15 residues. Germline CDR1 SGHRS, CDR2 YFSETQ.

The chain recombines TRBV30 with TRBJ1-5; the match to TRBD1 covers 8 bases. Germline V CDR1 and CDR2: GTSNPN, SVGIG (reference sequence). The V and J ends lost 3 bases and 3 bases, in that order; junction bases with no gene match: 7. The CDR3 spans 15 residues. The CDR3 DNA follows: TGTGCCTGGAGCTCCGGACAGGGCACCAATCAGCCCCAGCATTTT. Protein sequence: CAWSSGQGTNQPQHF.

The rearrangement links TRBV6-5 to TRBJ2-7, with D possibly TRBD2 on 6 matching bases. The V end was cut by 6 bases, the J end by 2 bases, with 17 bases between. The CDR3 consists of 15 residues. CDR1 and CDR2 (germline): MNHEY, SVGAGI. CDR3 nucleotides: TGTGCCAGCAGCCCGCGGGGCGGGACGACCTACGAGCAGTACTTC. As protein: CASSPRGGTTYEQYF.

This clone occurred a few times. The V gene is TRBV29-1, the J gene TRBJ1-5; D gene uncertain. The CDR3 runs to 13 residues. Germline V gene data show CDR1 as SQVTM and CDR2 as ANQGSEA. Trimming stripped 4 bases from V and 0 bases from J, with 7 bases between. The CDR3 region is CSVGHDSNQPQHF. CDR3 DNA sequence: TGCAGCGTTGGGCATGATAGCAATCAGCCCCAGCATTTT.

The V call is TRBV5-1, the J call TRBJ1-2, with D tentatively TRBD1 (5 bases). The CDR3 covers 13 residues. Germline V gives CDR1 SGHRS, CDR2 YFSETQ. Trimming removed 0 bases from V and 6 bases from J, with 9 bases in between. The CDR3 nucleotides are TGCGCCAGCAGCTTGGGGACAATTGATGGCTACACCTTC. It yields the protein CASSLGTIDGYTF.

The J gene is TRBJ2-1, the V gene TRBV7-9, with D possibly matching TRBD2 (5 bases). This CDR3 contains 14 residues. Trimming took 2 bases from V and 5 from J, leaving 10 bases between them. CDR1 is SEHNR and CDR2 is FQNEAQ in the germline V gene (reference sequence). The CDR3 loop is CASSLSLDDNEQFF. The CDR3 DNA is TGTGCCAGCAGCTTATCACTAGACGACAATGAGCAGTTCTTC. Full variable domain (missing parts from reference TRBV7-9 and TRBJ2-1): DTGVSQNPRHKITKRGQNVTFRCDPISEHNRLYWYRQTLGQGPEFLTYFQNEAQLEKSRLLSDRFSAERPKGSFSTLEIQRTEQGDSAMYLCASSLSLDDNEQFFGPGTRLTVL.

This clone has more than one count but fewer than ten. The V and J genes are TRBV6-6 and TRBJ1-2, with D uncertain. Germline CDR1 and CDR2: MNHNY and SVGAGI (reference sequence). This CDR3 region has 14 residues. V was cut by 0 bases and J by 6 bases, with 11 bases left in between. CDR3 nucleotide sequence: TGTGCCAGCAGTTACTCAGAGTTCCCGAATGGCTACACCTTC. This translates into CASSYSEFPNGYTF.